This T cell receptor beta chain was profiled in a study of blood T cell repertoires in COVID-19. Whole-study context: PBMCs, B-cell-depleted T cells, or T cells provided the cDNA or gDNA that made up the material.

Sequencing was performed with immunoSEQ multiplex PCR; in TCRdb, only in-frame clones are kept and a portion is missing. The sample lists just over 300,000 clones; approximately 89% were seen once. While infection was still active, Seattle patients were enrolled and then followed longitudinally. In this sample, this clone turned up once. Germline CDR1 reads LNHDA; CDR2 reads SQIVND (reference sequence). The CDR3 length is 14 residues. After removal of 7 bases from V and 2 bases from J, the junction contained 7 bases not matched to a gene. The sample taken for sequencing was peripheral blood. The clonotype was recovered from a woman aged 25 to 39 with COVID-19, enrolled during active disease. The V gene is TRBV19, the J gene TRBJ1-1; 7 bases fit TRBD1. The CDR3 reads CASNLGGANTEAFF. CDR3 nucleotide sequence: TGTGCCAGTAACCTAGGGGGCGCCAACACTGAAGCTTTCTTT. The complete variable domain, with remaining parts taken from reference TRBV19 and TRBJ1-1, reads DGGITQSPKYLFRKEGQNVTLSCEQNLNHDAMYWYRQDPGQGLRLIYYSQIVNDFQKGDIAEGYSVSREKKESFPLTVTSAQKNPTAFYLCASNLGGANTEAFFGQGTRLTVV.